The 7 T cell receptor beta chains reported below all come from one sample, sequenced in a study of vaccination and CD4 T cells after COVID-19. Treatment: approximately nine-day PBMC culture with coronavirus spike peptide pools or control peptides (ViraFEST assay). CD4+ T cells that came from the unexposed donor were collected before the COVID-19 pandemic (2011-2018). Antigens of these TCRs are unknown. Cultured CD4+ T cells had their DNA profiled by the Oncomine TCR Beta short-read assay. TCRdb re-derived calls from the PCR reads in MiXCR, one entry per CDR3 protein. The sample carries roughly 7,900 distinct CDR3 sequences, roughly 36% recorded once. Sequenced input: CD4+ T cells from blood, cultured in vitro. The receptor source for this set is a human donor in good health.

The chain combines TRBV2 with TRBJ1-4; no definite D call. Germline V lookup: CDR1 SNHLY, CDR2 FYNNEI. The V end was cut by 3 bases, the J end by 11 bases, with 13 bases between. The CDR3 sequence is 13 residues long. The CDR3 DNA sequence: TGTGCCAGCAGTGATGGGTGGACTCCGAAACTGTTTTTT. Its protein is CASSDGWTPKLFF.

This clonotype was picked up a small number of times. V is TRBV7-2 and J is TRBJ1-6; D is uncertain. From germline, CDR1 is SGHTA and CDR2 FQGNSA. The CDR3 is 11 amino acids. V lost 8 bases to trimming and J lost 13 bases, with 12 bases between them. The CDR3 region has the DNA TGTGCCAGCGGCGCGCCTTCTCCCCTCCACTTT. Translated: CASGAPSPLHF.

By share of the sample, this clonotype is medium-sized. The chain carries TRBV24-1 and TRBJ1-2; 10 bases are shared with TRBD1. CDR1 and CDR2 from the germline V gene are KGHDR and SFDVKD. The CDR3 totals 13 residues. The V gene end was trimmed by 4 bases and the J gene end by 8 bases; junction bases not matched to a gene: 3. The CDR3 DNA is TGTGCCACCAGTGAAGGGACAGGGGAAGGCTACACCTTC. This codes for CATSEGTGEGYTF.

The chain carries TRBV10-2 and TRBJ1-2; D call uncertain. Germline V gene data show CDR1 as WSHSY and CDR2 as SAAADI. V lost 7 bases and J 2 bases, leaving 14 bases between the germline ends. The CDR3 has 14 amino acids. Written as DNA, the CDR3 is TGCGCCAGCACCCAAGGTTTGGGAAACTATGGCTACACCTTC. It yields the protein CASTQGLGNYGYTF.

V gene TRBV19 combines with J gene TRBJ2-1; D perhaps matches TRBD1 (5 bases). V lost 11 bases and J 13 bases, leaving 18 bases between the germline ends. The germline CDR1 and CDR2 sequences are LNHDA and SQIVND (reference sequence). CDR3 size: 11 residues. CDR3 nucleotides: TGTGCCGCCGGCGACAGTTTATCCCAGTTCTTC. This encodes CAAGDSLSQFF.

V is TRBV4-1 and J is TRBJ1-5; D remains ambiguous. The germline gives CDR1 MGHRA, CDR2 YSYEKL. Trimming pared 0 bases from V and 2 bases from J, leaving 8 bases between. This CDR3 comprises 15 residues. The CDR3 DNA sequence: TGCGCCAGCAGCCAAGAAGGGCAACGCAATCAGCCCCAGCATTTT. Protein sequence: CASSQEGQRNQPQHF.

This clonotype was seen more than once but under ten times. V gene TRBV7-8 combines with J gene TRBJ2-1; D ambiguous. This CDR3 contains 14 residues. V was cut by 0 bases and J by 9 bases, with 12 bases left in between. Germline CDR1 and CDR2: SGHVS and FQNEAQ. CDR3 amino acids: CASSLARQSGEQFF. The DNA for the CDR3 is TGTGCCAGCAGCTTAGCGCGCCAGTCGGGTGAGCAGTTCTTC.